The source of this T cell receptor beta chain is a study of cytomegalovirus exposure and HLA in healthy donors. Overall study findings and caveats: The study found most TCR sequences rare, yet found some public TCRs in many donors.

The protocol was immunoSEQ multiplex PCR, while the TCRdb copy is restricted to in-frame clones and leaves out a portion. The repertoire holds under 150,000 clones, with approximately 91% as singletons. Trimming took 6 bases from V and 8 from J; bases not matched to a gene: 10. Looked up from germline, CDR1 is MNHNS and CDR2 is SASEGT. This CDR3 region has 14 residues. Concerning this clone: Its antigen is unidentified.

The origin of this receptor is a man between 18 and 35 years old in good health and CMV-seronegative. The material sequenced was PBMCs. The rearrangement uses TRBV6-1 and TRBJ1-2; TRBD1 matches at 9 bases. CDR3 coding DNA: TGTGCCAGCAGAATCCGGGACAGGGATAACGGCTACACCTTC. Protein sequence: CASRIRDRDNGYTF.